This TCR beta chain emerged from a study of OX40 agonist ivuxolimab in advanced cancers. About the research overall: Patients were infused with ivuxolimab every 2 weeks at 0.01 to 10 mg/kg. Therapy given before enrollment (anti-PD-1, anti-PD-L1 or anti-CTLA-4) was allowed, and under 45% had some. One patient with hepatocellular carcinoma and two with cutaneous melanoma, three in all, had partial responses.

Study-level findings and limits: No determination was made of the antigen specificity of the expanded peripheral T cells.

Regarding this clone: The antigen is undetermined.

Profiled with immunoSEQ multiplex PCR; TCRdb holds only in-frame clones, not every one. The top ten hold roughly 2.4% of the sample, which has some 69,000 clones, approximately 80% seen once. V lost 4 bases and J lost 5, with 20 bases in between. The CDR3 is 16 residues long. CDR1 and CDR2 from the germline V gene are SGHRS and YFSETQ. This specimen was CD4+ or CD8+ T cells sorted from blood, taken in a trial of the OX40 agonist ivuxolimab. The source is an adult with an advanced solid tumor such as melanoma, head and neck, liver or kidney cancer. V usage is TRBV5-1 and J usage is TRBJ2-3; D tentatively fits TRBD1 or TRBD2 (5 bases each). The CDR3 DNA sequence: TGCGCCAGCAGCGAAGGGCTGGGGGTATCGGGAGATACGCAGTATTTT. Amino acid sequence: CASSEGLGVSGDTQYF.